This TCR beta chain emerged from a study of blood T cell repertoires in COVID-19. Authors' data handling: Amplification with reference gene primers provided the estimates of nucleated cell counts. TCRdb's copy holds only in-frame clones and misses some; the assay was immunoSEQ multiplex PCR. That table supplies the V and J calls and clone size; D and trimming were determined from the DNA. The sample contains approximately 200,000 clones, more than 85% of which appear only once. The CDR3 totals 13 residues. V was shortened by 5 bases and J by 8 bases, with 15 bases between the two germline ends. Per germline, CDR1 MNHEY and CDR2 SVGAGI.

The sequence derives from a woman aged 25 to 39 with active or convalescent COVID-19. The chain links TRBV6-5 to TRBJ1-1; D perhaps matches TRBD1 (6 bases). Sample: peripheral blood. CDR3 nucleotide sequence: TGTGCCAGCAGTCCCGGACAGACAGGAGAAGCTTTCTTT. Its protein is CASSPGQTGEAFF.